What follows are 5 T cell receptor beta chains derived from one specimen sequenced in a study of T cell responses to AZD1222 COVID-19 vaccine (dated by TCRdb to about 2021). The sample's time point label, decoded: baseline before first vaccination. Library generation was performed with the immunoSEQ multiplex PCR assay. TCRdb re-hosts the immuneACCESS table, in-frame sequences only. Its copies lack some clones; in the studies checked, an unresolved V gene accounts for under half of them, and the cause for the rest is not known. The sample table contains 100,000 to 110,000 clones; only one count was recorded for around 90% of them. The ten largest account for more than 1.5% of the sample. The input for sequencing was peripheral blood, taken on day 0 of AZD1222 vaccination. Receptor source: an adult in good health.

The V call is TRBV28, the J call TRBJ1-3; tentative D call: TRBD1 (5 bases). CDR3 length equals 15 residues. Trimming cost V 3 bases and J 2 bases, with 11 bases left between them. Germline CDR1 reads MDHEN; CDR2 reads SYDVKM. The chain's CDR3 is CASSLGVFAGNTIYF. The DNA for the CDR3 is TGTGCCAGCAGTTTGGGGGTCTTCGCTGGAAACACCATATATTTT.

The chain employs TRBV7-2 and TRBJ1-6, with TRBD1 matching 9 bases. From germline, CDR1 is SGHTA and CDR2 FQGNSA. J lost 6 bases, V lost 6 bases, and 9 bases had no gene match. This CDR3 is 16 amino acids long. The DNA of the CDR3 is TGTGCCAGCAGGACAGGGGGTTTGGGAATTAATTCACCCCTCCACTTT. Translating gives CASRTGGLGINSPLHF.

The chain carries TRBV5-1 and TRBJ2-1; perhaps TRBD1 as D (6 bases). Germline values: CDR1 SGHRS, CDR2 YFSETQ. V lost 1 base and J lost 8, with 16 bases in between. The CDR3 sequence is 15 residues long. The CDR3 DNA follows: TGCGCCAGCAGCTTGTCGCAGGGGTATAGCCATGAGCAGTTCTTC. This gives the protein CASSLSQGYSHEQFF.

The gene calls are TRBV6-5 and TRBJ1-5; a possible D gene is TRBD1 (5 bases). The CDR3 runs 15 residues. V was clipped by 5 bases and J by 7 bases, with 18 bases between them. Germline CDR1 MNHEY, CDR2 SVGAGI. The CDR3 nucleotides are TGTGCCAGCAGTCGGGACTTTGAGGGAGGACAGCCCCAGCATTTT. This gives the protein CASSRDFEGGQPQHF.

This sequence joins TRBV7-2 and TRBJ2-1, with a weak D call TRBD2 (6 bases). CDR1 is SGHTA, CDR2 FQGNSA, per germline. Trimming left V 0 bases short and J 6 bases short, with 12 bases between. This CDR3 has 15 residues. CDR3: CASSLALSGSNEQFF. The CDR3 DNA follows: TGTGCCAGCAGCTTAGCCCTTAGCGGAAGCAATGAGCAGTTCTTC.